The 7 T cell receptor beta chains below come from one sample, sequenced in a study of CD8+CD57+ T cells in acquired aplastic anemia. TCR beta VDJ and CDR3 profiling used genomic DNA as template. TCRdb re-analysed the reads in MiXCR, keeping a single row per CDR3 protein. The table shows about 210,000 distinct CDR3 sequences, with around 63% occurring only once. The sequencing sample was made of sorted CD4+, CD8+, or CD8+CD57+ T cells (not recorded which) from PBMCs. These receptors were collected from a human donor in good health.

This clonotype was seen many times. The CDR3 loop is CASSLFNAEGSPLHF. In nucleotides, the CDR3 is TGTGCCAGCAGCTTATTTAACGCCGAAGGTTCACCCCTCCACTTT. The chain is built from TRBV11-2 and TRBJ1-6; no clear D gene. The CDR3 runs 15 residues. The germline CDR1 and CDR2 sequences are SGHAT and FQNNGV. V was cut by 2 bases and J by 9 bases, with 14 bases left in between.

This clonotype was seen at least ten times. The chain couples TRBV10-2 to TRBJ1-2, with D perhaps TRBD1 (5 bases). V was clipped by 0 bases and J by 1 base, with 15 bases between them. Per the germline V gene, CDR1 is WSHSY and CDR2 is SAAADI. This CDR3 comprises 17 residues. This CDR3 reads CASSESGSGRLNYGYTF. CDR3 nucleotide sequence: TGCGCCAGCAGTGAGTCGGGCTCGGGACGCCTTAACTATGGCTACACCTTC.

Regarding this clonotype: The CDR3 end shows no conserved phenylalanine or tryptophan, and so a read error is likely. The DNA is omitted, as the CDR3 cannot be located on it reliably, and the CDR3 follows TCRdb's listing. The CDR3 sequence is CASSVRQGMGTGYCQS. The rearrangement uses TRBV9 and TRBJ1-1; the table's TRBD1 call for D was not verified on the DNA. Looked up from germline, CDR1 is SGDLS and CDR2 is YYNGEE. The CDR3 totals 16 residues, both ends included.

The rearrangement uses TRBV7-9 and TRBJ2-1; no definite D call. Trimming shortened V by 5 bases and J by 6 bases, and 11 bases separated the two germline ends. Germline V gene sequence: CDR1 SEHNR, CDR2 FQNEAQ (reference sequence). The CDR3 is 13 amino acids. The CDR3 protein is CASSGLRGNEQFF. CDR3 nucleotide sequence: TGTGCCAGCAGCGGTCTCAGAGGCAATGAGCAGTTCTTC.

Only a few counts were recorded for this clonotype. The gene calls are TRBV3-1 and TRBJ1-3; D gene uncertain. The V gene lost 1 base and the J gene lost 4 bases, with 17 bases spanning the gap. The CDR3 is made up of 17 amino acids. Germline lookup yields CDR1 LGHDT and CDR2 YNNKEL (reference sequence). DNA of the CDR3: TGTGCCAGCAGCCAAGTATTTTTGCCGCGGTGGGGAAACACCATATATTTT. Its translation is CASSQVFLPRWGNTIYF. Drawing the rest from reference TRBV3-1 and TRBJ1-3, the complete variable domain is DTAVSQTPKYLVTQMGNDKSIKCEQNLGHDTMYWYKQDSKKFLKIMFSYNNKELIINETVPNRFSPKSPDKAHLNLHINSLELGDSAVYFCASSQVFLPRWGNTIYFGEGSWLTVV.

This clonotype was seen only once. V usage is TRBV10-2 and J usage is TRBJ1-2, with 7 bases matching TRBD1. V lost 6 bases, J lost 4 bases, and 14 bases stayed unmatched. Per the germline V gene, CDR1 is WSHSY and CDR2 is SAAADI. The length of the CDR3 is 16 residues. Here the CDR3 DNA reads TGCGCCAGCAGATCAGGACAGGCACCAGGGGGCTATGGCTACACCTTC. This gives the protein CASRSGQAPGGYGYTF.

This clonotype was seen many times. The genes are TRBV7-3 and TRBJ2-1; possibly TRBD1 for D (5 bases). This CDR3 is 14 amino acids long. From germline, CDR1 is SGHTA and CDR2 FQGTGA. The V and J ends lost 2 bases and 6 bases respectively, with 11 bases between them. The CDR3 spells CASSLGQGSNEQFF. In DNA, the CDR3 is TGTGCCAGCAGCTTAGGTCAGGGAAGCAATGAGCAGTTCTTC. Supplemented by reference TRBV7-3 and TRBJ2-1, the full variable domain reads GAGVSQTPSNKVTEKGKYVELRCDPISGHTALYWYRQSLGQGPEFLIYFQGTGAADDSGLPNDRFFAVRPEGSVSTLKIQRTERGDSAVYLCASSLGQGSNEQFFGPGTRLTVL.